The clone carrying this T cell receptor beta chain has just a few counts. Its specificity is unknown. The sample belongs to a study of T cell repertoires in cytomegalovirus infection. Study information: Recently described HLA-C-restricted plus well-studied HLA-B-restricted CMV epitopes were used. Indicated by public TCR beta signatures were CMV infection and matching HLA type. Broader study findings: Clonotype analysis showed dominance of the ex vivo response by HLA-C-restricted CMV-specific TCR beta clonotypes. The cumulative frequency of public TCR beta families distinguished individuals who carried CMV together with the relevant HLA.

Via MiXCR, TCRdb re-called the reads, giving one row per CDR3 protein. The data show some 500,000 distinct CDR3 sequences, roughly a third seen once. The V end lost 0 bases, the J end lost 3 bases, and 15 bases lay between the germline ends. The CDR3 runs to 16 residues. Per the germline V gene, CDR1 is LGHNA and CDR2 is YSLEER. The specimen comprised cultured PBMCs, sampled from culture after CMV antigen stimulation. This receptor was obtained from a human donor in good health (CMV status not recorded). Some clones in this sample may be carry-over from other donors' samples. V usage is TRBV4-3 and J usage is TRBJ2-7; the D is unclear. The chain's CDR3 is CASSQDARLKLYEQYF. The CDR3 nucleotides are TGCGCCAGCAGCCAAGATGCCAGATTGAAACTCTACGAGCAGTACTTC.